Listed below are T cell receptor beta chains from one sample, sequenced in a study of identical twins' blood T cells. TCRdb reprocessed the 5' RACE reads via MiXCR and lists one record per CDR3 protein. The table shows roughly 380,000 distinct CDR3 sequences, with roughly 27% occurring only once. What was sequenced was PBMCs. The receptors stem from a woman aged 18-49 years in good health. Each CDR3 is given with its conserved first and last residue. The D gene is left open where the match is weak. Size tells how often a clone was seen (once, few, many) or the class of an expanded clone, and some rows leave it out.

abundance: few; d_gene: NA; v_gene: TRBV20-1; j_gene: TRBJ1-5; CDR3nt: TGCAGTGCTAAGTGGGGAACGTATAGCAATCAGCCCCAGCATTTT; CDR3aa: CSAKWGTYSNQPQHF
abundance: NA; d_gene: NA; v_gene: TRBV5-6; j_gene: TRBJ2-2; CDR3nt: TGTGCCAGCAGCAGAGGTACCGGGGGGCTGTTTTTT; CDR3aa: CASSRGTGGLFF
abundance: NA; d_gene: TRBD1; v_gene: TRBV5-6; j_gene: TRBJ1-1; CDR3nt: TGTGCCAGCAGCCCCGACAGGGGAATGAACACTGAAGCTTTCTTT; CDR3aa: CASSPDRGMNTEAFF
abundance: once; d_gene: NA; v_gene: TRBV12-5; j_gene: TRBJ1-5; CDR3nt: TGTGCTAGTGCCTCAGGGATAGAGCAGCCCCAGCATTTT; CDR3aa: CASASGIEQPQHF
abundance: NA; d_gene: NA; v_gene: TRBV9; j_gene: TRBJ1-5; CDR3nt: TGTGCCAGCAGCGTAGCCCCGAGTAGCAATCAGCCCCAGCATTTT; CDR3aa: CASSVAPSSNQPQHF
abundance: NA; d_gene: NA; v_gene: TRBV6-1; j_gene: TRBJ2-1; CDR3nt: TGTGCCAGCAGTGAGGGGTTGGCCTTCTACAATGAGCAGTTCTTC; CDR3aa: CASSEGLAFYNEQFF
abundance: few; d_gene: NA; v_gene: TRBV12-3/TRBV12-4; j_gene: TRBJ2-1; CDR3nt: TGTGCCAGCAGTTTAGGTACTTACTCTAATGAGCAGTTCTTC; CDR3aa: CASSLGTYSNEQFF
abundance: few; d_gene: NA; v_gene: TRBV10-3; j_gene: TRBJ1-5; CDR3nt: TGTGCCACCAGGGGCTATAGCAATCAGCCCCAGCATTTT; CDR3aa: CATRGYSNQPQHF
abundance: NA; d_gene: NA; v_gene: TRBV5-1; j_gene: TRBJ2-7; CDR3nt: TGCGCCAGCAGCCCTGAAGGCATCGATCTGGGGCCCTACGAGCAGTACTTC; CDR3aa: CASSPEGIDLGPYEQYF
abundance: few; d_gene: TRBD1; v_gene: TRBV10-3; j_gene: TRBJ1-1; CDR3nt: TGTGCCATCAGTTCAGTGGGACAGGGGAACACTGAAGCTTTCTTT; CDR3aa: CAISSVGQGNTEAFF
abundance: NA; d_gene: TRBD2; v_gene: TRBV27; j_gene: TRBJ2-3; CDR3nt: TGTGCCAGCAGTTCCCGTGGTAGCGGGGGGTTTGGCACAGATACGCAGTATTTT; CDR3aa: CASSSRGSGGFGTDTQYF
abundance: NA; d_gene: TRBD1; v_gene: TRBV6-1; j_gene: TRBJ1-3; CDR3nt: TGTGCCAGCAGTGCCCGGGACAGTCGCGGAAACACCATATATTTT; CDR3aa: CASSARDSRGNTIYF
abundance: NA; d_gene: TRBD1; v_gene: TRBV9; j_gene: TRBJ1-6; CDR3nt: TGTGCCAGCAGCGTAGGAACCAGGGGGAGTACCTATAATTCACCCCTCCACTTT; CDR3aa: CASSVGTRGSTYNSPLHF
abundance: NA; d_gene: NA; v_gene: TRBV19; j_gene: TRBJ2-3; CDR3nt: TGTGCCAGTAGTTGGTCCGGGGTCGCGACAGATACGCAGTATTTT; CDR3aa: CASSWSGVATDTQYF
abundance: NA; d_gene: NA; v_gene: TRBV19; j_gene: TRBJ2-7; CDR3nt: TGTGCCAGTAGTATGGTGCAGGGAAGTATAGGCGAGCAGTACTTC; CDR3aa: CASSMVQGSIGEQYF
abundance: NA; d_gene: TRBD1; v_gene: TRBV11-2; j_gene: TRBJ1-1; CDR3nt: TGTGCCAGCAGCCCCCCGGACAGGGCCTACACTGAAGCTTTCTTT; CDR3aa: CASSPPDRAYTEAFF
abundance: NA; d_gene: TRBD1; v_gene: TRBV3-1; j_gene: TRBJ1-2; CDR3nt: TGTGCCAGCAGCCAAGGACAGGGTCCCAAAACCTTC; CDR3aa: CASSQGQGPKTF
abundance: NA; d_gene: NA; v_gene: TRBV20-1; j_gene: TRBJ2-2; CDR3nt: TGCAGTGCTAGAGACGACCCGTACGGGGAACTGTTTTTT; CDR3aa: CSARDDPYGELFF
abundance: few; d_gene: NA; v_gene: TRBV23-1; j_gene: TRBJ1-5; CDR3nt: TGCGCCAGCAGTAACGTATATCGAGGCGGACAGCCCCAGCATTTT; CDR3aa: CASSNVYRGGQPQHF
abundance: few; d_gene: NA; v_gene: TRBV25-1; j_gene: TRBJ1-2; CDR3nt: TGTGCCAGCAGTGCCATGGGCAGAGCTGACTATGGCTACACCTTC; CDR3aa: CASSAMGRADYGYTF
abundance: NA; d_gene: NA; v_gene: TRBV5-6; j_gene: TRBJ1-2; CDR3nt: TGTGCCAGCAGCTTCATTGGAAATTATGTCTACACCTTC; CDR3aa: CASSFIGNYVYTF
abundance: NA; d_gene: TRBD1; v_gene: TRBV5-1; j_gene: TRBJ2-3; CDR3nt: TGCGCCAGCAACCTGGGACAGGGGGCTACAGATACGCAGTATTTT; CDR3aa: CASNLGQGATDTQYF
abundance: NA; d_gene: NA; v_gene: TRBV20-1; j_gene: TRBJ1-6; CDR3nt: TGCAGTCCTAGCGGCCTCTATGATTCACCCCTCCACTTT; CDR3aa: CSPSGLYDSPLHF
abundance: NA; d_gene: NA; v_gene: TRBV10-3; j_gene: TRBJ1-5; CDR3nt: TGTGCCATCAGTCAAACAGATAGCAATCAGCCCCAGCATTTT; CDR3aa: CAISQTDSNQPQHF
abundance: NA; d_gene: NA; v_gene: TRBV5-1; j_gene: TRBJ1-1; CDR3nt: TGCGCCAGCAGCTGGCGGGGGGCGGGGAACACTGAAGCTTTCTTT; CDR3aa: CASSWRGAGNTEAFF
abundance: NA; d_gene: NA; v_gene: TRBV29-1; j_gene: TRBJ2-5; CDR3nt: TGCAGCATCATGACCGTCGAAGGGACCCAGTACTTC; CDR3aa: CSIMTVEGTQYF
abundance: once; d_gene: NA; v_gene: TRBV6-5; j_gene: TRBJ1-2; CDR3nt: TGTGCCAGCAGTTACTCCCCCCTTTCGACAGGTGCCGCTAACTATGGCTACACCTTC; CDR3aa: CASSYSPLSTGAANYGYTF
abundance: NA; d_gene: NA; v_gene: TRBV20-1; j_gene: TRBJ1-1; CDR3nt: TGCAGTGCTAGAGCCCCCGGAGCGGGGGGCCCGAACACTGAAGCTTTCTTT; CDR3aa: CSARAPGAGGPNTEAFF
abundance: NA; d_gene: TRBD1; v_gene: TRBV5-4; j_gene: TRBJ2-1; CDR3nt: TGTGCCAGCAGCATAGACAGGGTACCTGAGCAGTTCTTC; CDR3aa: CASSIDRVPEQFF
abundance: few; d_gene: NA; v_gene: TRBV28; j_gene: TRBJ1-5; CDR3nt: TGTGCCAGCAGTTTACCGTTCCGGGGCCTTTATCAGCCCCAGCATTTT; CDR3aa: CASSLPFRGLYQPQHF
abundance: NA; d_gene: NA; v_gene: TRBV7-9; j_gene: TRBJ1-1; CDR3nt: TGTGCCAGCAGAGTGGACACTGGAGCTTTCTTT; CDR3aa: CASRVDTGAFF
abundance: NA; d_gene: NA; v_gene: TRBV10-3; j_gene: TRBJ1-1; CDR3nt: TGTGCCGCGACGGGTGGGAACACTGAAGCTTTCTTT; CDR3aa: CAATGGNTEAFF
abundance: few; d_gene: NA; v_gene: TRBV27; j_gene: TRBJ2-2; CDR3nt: TGTGCCAGCAGTTCGGGGTCTTACACCGGGGAGCTGTTTTTT; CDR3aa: CASSSGSYTGELFF
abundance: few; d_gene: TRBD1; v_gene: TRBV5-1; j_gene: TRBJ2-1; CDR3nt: TGCGCCAGCAGCTTTACAGGGGTCAATGAGCAGTTCTTC; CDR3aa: CASSFTGVNEQFF
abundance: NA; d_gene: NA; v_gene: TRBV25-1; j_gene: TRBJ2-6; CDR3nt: TGTGCCAGCAGTGACATGAAGAGCTCTGGGGCCAACGTCCTGACTTTC; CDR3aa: CASSDMKSSGANVLTF
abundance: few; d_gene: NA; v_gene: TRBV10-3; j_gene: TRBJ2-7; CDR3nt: TGTGCCATCAGAACCGATACTACACTCTACGAGCAGTACTTC; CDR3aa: CAIRTDTTLYEQYF
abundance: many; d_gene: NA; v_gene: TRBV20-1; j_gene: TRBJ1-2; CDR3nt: TGCAGTGCAACTGGGTGGGGTGGCTACACCTTC; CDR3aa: CSATGWGGYTF
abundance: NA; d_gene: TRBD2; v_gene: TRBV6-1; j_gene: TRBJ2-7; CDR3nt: TGTGCCAGCAGTGAACCAGGGAGGGGCCCCTACGAGCAGTACTTC; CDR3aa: CASSEPGRGPYEQYF
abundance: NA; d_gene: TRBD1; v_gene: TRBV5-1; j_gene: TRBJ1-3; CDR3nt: TGCGCCAGCAGCTCGCCTACAGGGGACCTTTCTGGAAACACCATATATTTT; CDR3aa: CASSSPTGDLSGNTIYF
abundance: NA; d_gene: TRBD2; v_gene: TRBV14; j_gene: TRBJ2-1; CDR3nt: TGTGCCAGCAGCCTAATTCGGGGATTAGCGGGGGGTTCCTACAATGAGCAGTTCTTC; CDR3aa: CASSLIRGLAGGSYNEQFF
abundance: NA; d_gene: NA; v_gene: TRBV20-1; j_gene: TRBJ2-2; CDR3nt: TGCAGTGCTAGAGGCTGGGAGAACGGGGAGCTGTTTTTT; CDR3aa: CSARGWENGELFF
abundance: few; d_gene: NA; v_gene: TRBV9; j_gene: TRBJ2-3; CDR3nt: TGTGCCAGCAGCCACGCTTCCGGGACTTTCACAGATACGCAGTATTTT; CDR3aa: CASSHASGTFTDTQYF
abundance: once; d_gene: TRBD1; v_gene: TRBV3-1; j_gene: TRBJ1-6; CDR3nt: TGTGCCAGCGCAAGGGGACAGGGGGGTCCACCCCTCCACTTT; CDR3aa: CASARGQGGPPLHF
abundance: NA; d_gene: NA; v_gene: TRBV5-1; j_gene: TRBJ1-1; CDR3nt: TGCGCCAGCAGCACCGGACAGTGGAACACTGAAGCTTTCTTT; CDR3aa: CASSTGQWNTEAFF
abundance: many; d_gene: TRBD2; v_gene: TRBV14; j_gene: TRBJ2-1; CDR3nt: TGTGCCAGCAGCCATAAACTAGCGGGAGGGCTTGAGCAGTTCTTC; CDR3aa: CASSHKLAGGLEQFF
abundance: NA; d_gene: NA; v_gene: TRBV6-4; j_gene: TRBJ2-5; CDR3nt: TGTGCCAGCAGTGCGGCTGGAGGGGAGACCCAGTACTTC; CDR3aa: CASSAAGGETQYF